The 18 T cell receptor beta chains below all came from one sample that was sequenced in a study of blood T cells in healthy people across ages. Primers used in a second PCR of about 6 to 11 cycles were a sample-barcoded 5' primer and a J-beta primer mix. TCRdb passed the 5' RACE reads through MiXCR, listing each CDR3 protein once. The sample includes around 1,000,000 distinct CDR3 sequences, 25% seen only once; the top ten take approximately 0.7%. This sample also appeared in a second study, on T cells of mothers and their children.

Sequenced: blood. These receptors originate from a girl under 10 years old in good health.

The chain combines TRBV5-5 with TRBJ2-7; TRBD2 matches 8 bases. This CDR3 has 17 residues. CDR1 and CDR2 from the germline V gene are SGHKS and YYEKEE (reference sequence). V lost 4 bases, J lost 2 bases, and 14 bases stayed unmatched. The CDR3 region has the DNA TGTGCCAGCAGCCCACCCCAGGCTAGCGGGCCCACCTACGAGCAGTACTTC. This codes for CASSPPQASGPTYEQYF. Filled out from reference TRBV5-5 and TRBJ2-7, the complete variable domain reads DAGVTQSPTHLIKTRGQQVTLRCSPISGHKSVSWYQQVLGQGPQFIFQYYEKEERGRGNFPDRFSARQFPNYSSELNVNALLLGDSALYLCASSPPQASGPTYEQYFGPGTRLTVT.

CDR3 protein: CASSQVLAGPLQETQYF. The CDR3 region has the DNA TGTGCCAGCAGCCAAGTCCTAGCGGGACCCCTCCAAGAGACCCAGTACTTC. The J gene is TRBJ2-5, the V gene TRBV3-1; 9 bases are shared with TRBD2. From germline, CDR1 is LGHDT and CDR2 YNNKEL (reference sequence). J gave up 1 base and V 1 base, and 7 bases lay outside the gene matches. CDR3 length: 17 amino acids.

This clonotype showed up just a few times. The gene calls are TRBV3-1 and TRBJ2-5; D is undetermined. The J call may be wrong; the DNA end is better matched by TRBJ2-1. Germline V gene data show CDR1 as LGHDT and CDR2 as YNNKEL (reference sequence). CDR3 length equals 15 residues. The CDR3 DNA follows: TGTGCCAGCAGCCCCCTGTGGGTTAAGGAGAATGAGCAGTTCTTC. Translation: CASSPLWVKENEQFF.

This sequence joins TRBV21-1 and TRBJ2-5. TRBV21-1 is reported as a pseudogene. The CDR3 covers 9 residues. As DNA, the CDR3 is TGTGCCAGCAGCAATAAGAAATTCTTC. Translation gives CASSNKKFF.

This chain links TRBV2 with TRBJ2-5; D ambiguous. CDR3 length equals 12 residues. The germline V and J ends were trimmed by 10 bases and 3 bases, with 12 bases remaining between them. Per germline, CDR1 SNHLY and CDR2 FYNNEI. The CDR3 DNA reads TGTGCCACCAGACTGGTGGAAGAGACCCAGTACTTC. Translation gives CATRLVEETQYF.

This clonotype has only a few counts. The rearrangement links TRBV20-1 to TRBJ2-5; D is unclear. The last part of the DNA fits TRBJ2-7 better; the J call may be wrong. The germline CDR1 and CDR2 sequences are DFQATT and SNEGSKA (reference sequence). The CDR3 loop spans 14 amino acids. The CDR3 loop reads CSAQGWGAAYEQYF. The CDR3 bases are TGCAGTGCTCAAGGGTGGGGTGCGGCCTACGAGCAGTACTTC.

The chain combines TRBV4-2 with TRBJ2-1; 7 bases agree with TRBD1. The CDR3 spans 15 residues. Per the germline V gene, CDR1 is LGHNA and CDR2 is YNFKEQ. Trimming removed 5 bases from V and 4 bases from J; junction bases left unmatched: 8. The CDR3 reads CASSDGTVAYNEQFF. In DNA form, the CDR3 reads TGTGCCAGCAGCGACGGGACAGTCGCGTACAATGAGCAGTTCTTC.

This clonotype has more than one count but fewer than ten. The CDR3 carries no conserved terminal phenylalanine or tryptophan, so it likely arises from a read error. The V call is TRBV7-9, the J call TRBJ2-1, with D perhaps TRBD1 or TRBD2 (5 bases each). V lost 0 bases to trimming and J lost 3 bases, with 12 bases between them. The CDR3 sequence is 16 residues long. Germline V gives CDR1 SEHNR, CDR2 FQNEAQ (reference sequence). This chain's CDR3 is CASSLATGTHYNEQFL. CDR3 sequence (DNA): TGTGCCAGCAGCTTAGCCACCGGGACCCACTACAATGAGCAGTTCCTC.

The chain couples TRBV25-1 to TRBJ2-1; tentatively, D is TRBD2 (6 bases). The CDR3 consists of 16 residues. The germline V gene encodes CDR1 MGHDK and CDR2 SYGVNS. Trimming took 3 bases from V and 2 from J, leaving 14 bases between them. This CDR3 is CASSDGRGSAYNEQFF. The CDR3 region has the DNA TGTGCCAGCAGTGATGGTCGGGGGTCGGCCTACAATGAGCAGTTCTTC.

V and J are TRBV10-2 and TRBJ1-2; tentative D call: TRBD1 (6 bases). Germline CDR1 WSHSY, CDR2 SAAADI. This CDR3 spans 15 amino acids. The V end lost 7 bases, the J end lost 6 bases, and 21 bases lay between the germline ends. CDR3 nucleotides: TGCGCCAGCACCCATACAAGGGGGAGGGTCGATGGCTACACCTTC. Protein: CASTHTRGRVDGYTF.

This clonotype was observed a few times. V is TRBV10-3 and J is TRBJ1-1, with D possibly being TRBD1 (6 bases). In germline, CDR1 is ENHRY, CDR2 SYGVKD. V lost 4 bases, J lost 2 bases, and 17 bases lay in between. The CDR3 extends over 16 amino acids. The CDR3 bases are TGTGCCATCAGTGGGCTTATAACAGGGTTTAACACTGAAGCTTTCTTT. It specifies CAISGLITGFNTEAFF.

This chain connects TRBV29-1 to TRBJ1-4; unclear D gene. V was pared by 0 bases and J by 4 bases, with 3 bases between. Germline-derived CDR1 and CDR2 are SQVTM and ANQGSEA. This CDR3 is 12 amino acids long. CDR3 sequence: CSVEDFNEKLFF. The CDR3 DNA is TGCAGCGTTGAAGACTTTAATGAAAAACTGTTTTTT.

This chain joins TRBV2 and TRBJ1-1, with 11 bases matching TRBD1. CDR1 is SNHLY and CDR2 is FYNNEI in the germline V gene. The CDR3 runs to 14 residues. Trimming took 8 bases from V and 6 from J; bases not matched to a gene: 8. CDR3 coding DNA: TGTGCCAGCGTAGGACAGGGGGCTGACGCTGAAGCTTTCTTT. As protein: CASVGQGADAEAFF.

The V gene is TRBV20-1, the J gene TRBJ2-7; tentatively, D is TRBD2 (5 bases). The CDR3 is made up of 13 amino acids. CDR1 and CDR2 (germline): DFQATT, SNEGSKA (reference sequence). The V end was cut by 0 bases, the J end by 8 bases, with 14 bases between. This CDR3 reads CSARDIGSPKQYF. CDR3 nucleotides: TGCAGTGCTAGAGATATTGGGAGTCCAAAGCAGTACTTC.

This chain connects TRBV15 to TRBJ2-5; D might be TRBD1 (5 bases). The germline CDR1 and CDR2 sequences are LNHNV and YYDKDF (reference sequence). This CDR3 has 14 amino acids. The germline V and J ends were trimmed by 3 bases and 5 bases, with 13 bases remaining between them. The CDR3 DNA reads TGTGCCACCAGCAGCAGGGTGTTCAAGGAGACCCAGTACTTC. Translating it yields CATSSRVFKETQYF.

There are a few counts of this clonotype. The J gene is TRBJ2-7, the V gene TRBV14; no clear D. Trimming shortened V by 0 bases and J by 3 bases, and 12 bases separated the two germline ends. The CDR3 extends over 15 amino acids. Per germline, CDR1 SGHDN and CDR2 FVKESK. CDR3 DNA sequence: TGTGCCAGCAGCCAAGATCCCGGCCATTACTACGAGCAGTACTTC. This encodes CASSQDPGHYYEQYF.

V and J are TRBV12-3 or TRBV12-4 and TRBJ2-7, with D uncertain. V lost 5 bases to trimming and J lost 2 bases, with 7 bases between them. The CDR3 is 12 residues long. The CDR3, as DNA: TGTGCCAGCAGTCAATTTGCCTACGAGCAGTACTTC. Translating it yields CASSQFAYEQYF.

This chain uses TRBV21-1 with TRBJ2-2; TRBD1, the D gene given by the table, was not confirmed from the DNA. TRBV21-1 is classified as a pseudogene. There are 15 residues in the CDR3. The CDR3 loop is CASSPGSANTGELFF. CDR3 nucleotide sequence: TGTGCCAGCAGCCCGGGCAGCGCGAACACCGGGGAGCTGTTTTTT.